There are a few counts of the clone carrying this T cell receptor (beta chain). The same CDR3 also results from other DNA sequences found in this sample. After removal of 0 bases from V and 1 base from J, the junction contained 1 base not matched to a gene. CDR1 SGHTA and CDR2 FQGNSA come from the germline V gene. CDR3 length: 16 amino acids. These data originate in a study of shared clonotypes between healthy human individuals. Repertoires were generated with immunoSEQ multiplex PCR, while TCRdb's copy carries only in-frame clones and drops some. In the table there are 800,000 to 1,200,000 clones, about 84% of which are singletons.

This TCR was recovered from a man aged 18 to 29 in good health. Some clones in this sample may be carry-over from other donors' samples. The specimen sequenced was memory CD4+ T cells from PBMCs. The subset here: CD45RA-negative fraction. The V and J genes are TRBV7-2 and TRBJ2-5; 11 bases fit TRBD2. The CDR3 reads CASSLAGTSGQETQYF. DNA of the CDR3: TGTGCCAGCAGCTTAGCAGGGACTAGCGGCCAAGAGACCCAGTACTTC.